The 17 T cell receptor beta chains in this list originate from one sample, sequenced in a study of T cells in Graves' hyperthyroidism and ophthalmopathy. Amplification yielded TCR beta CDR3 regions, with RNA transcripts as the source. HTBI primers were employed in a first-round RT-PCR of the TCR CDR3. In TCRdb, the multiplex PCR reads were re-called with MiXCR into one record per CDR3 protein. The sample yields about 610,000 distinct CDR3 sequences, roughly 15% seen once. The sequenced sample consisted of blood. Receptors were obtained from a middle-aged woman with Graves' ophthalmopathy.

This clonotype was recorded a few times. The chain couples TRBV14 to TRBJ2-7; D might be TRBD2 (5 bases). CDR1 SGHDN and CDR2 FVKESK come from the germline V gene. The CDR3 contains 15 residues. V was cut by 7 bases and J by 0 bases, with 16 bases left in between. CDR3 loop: CASTHAGQSSYEQYF. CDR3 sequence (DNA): TGTGCCAGCACCCACGCGGGCCAGAGCTCCTACGAGCAGTACTTC.

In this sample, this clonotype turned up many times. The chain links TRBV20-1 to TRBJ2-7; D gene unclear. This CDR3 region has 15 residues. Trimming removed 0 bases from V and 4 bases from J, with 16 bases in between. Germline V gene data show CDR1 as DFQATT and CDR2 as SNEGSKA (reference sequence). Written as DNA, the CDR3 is TGCAGTGCTAGAGATCTTGGCCGTGGAAAGTACGAGCAGTACTTC. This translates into CSARDLGRGKYEQYF.

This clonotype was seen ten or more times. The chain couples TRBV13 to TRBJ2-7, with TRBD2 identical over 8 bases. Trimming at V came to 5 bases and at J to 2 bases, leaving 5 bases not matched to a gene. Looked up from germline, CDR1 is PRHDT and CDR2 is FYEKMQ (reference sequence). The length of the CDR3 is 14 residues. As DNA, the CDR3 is TGTGCCAGCAGCAGACTAGCGTCACCCTACGAGCAGTACTTC. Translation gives CASSRLASPYEQYF.

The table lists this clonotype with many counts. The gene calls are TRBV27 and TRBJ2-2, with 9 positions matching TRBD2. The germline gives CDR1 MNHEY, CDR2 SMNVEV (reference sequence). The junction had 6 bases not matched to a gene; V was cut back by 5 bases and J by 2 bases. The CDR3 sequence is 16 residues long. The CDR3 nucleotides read TGTGCCAGCAGTCCCCTGACTAGCGGAAACACCGGGGAGCTGTTTTTT. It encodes CASSPLTSGNTGELFF.

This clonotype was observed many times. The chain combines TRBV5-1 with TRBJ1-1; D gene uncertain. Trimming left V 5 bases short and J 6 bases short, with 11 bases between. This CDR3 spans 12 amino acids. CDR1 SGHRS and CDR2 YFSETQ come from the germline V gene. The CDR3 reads CASSLIGAEAFF. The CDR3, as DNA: TGCGCCAGCAGTCTGATCGGGGCTGAAGCTTTCTTT. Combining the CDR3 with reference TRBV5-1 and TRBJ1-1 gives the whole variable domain KAGVTQTPRYLIKTRGQQVTLSCSPISGHRSVSWYQQTPGQGLQFLFEYFSETQRNKGNFPGRFSGRQFSNSRSEMNVSTLELGDSALYLCASSLIGAEAFFGQGTRLTVV.

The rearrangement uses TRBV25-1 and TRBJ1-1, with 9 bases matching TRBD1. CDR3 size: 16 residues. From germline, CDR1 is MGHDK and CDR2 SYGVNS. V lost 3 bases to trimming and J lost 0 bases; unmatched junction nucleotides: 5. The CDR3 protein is CASSDRRTGVNTEAFF. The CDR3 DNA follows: TGTGCCAGCAGTGACCGCCGGACAGGGGTGAACACTGAAGCTTTCTTT.

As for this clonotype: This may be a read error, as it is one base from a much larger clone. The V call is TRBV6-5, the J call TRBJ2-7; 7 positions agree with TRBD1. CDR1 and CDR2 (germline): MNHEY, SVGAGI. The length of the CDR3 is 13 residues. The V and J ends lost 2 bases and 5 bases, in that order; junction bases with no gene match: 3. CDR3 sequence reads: CASSYAGQDEQYF. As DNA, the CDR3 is TGTGCCAGCAGTTACGCCGGACAGGACGAGCAGTACTTC.

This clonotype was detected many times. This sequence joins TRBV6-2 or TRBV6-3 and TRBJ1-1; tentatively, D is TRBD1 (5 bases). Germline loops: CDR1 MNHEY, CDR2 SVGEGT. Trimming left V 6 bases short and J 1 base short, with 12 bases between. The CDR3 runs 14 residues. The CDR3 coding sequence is TGTGCCAGCAGCCCCGGACACAAGAACACTGAAGCTTTCTTT. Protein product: CASSPGHKNTEAFF.

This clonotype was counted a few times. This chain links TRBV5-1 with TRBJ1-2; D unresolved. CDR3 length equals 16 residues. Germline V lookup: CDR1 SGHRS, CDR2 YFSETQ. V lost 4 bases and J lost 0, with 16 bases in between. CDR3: CASSTRHPAANYGYTF. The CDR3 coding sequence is TGCGCCAGCAGCACTCGACACCCTGCTGCTAACTATGGCTACACCTTC.

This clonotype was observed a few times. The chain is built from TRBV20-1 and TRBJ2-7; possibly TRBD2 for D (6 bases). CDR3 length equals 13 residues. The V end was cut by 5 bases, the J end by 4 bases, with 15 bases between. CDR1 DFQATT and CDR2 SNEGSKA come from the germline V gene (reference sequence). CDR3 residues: CSAAGSLSYEQYF. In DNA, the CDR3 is TGCAGTGCTGCCGGGAGCCTGTCTTACGAGCAGTACTTC.

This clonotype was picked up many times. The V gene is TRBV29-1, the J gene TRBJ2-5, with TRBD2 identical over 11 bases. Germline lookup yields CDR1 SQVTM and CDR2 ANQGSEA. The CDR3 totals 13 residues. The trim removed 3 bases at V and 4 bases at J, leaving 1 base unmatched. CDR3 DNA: TGCAGCGTTGACCTAGCGGGAGGAGAGACCCAGTACTTC. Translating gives CSVDLAGGETQYF.

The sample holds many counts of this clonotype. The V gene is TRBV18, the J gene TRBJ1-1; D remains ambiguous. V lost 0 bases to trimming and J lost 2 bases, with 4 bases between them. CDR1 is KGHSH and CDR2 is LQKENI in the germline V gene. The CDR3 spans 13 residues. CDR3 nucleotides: TGTGCCAGCTCACCACCCGAAAACACTGAAGCTTTCTTT. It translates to CASSPPENTEAFF. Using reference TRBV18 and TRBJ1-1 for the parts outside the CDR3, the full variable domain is NAGVMQNPRHLVRRRGQEARLRCSPMKGHSHVYWYRQLPEEGLKFMVYLQKENIIDESGMPKERFSAEFPKEGPSILRIQQVVRGDSAAYFCASSPPENTEAFFGQGTRLTVV.

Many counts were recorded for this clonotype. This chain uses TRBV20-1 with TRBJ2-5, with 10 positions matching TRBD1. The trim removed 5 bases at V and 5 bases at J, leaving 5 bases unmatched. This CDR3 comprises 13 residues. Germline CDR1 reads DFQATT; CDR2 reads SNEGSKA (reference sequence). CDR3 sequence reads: CSASRTGGETQYF. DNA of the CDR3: TGCAGTGCTTCGCGGACAGGGGGGGAGACCCAGTACTTC.

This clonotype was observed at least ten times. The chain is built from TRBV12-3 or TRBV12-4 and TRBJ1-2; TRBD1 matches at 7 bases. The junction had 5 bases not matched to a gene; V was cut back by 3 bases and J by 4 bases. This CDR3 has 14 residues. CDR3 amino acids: CASSLTTGTYGYTF. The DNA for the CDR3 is TGTGCCAGCAGTTTGACGACAGGGACCTATGGCTACACCTTC.

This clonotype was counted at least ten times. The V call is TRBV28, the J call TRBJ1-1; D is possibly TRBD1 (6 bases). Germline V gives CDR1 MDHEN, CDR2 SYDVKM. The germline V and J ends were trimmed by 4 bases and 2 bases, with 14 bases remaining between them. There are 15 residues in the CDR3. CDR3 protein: CASSSRGAGNTEAFF. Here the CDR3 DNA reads TGTGCCAGCAGTTCGCGGGGGGCGGGAAACACTGAAGCTTTCTTT.

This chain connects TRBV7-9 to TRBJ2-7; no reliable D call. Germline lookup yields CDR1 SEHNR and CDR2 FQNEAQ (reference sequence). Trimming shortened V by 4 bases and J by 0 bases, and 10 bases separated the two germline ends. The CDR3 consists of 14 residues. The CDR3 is CASSYNTLSYEQYF. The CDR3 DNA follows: TGTGCCAGCAGCTATAACACTCTCTCCTACGAGCAGTACTTC.

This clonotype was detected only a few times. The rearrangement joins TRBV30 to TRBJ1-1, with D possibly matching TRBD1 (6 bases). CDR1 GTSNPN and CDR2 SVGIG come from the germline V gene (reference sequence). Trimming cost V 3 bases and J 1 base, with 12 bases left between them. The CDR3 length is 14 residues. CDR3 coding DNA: TGTGCCTGGAGCGAGGGGGGAGGGAACACTGAAGCTTTCTTT. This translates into CAWSEGGGNTEAFF.